A single sample gave rise to the 10 T cell receptor beta chains below, sequenced in a study of response to subunit inactivated influenza vaccine. TCRdb passed the RT-PCR reads through MiXCR, listing each CDR3 protein once. Of just under 550,000 distinct CDR3 sequences detected, around 21% appear once; the ten largest clones hold 2.5% to 3%. These records were also assigned to another study, of T cells expressing NK-cell markers. As that report states: UMI-tagged 5'RACE template switching yielded the TCR beta cDNA.

The material was CD4+ T cells sorted from PBMCs, obtained 11 to 12 days after vaccination. These receptors all come from a middle-aged man who received an inactivated influenza vaccine.

The chain joins TRBV20-1 to TRBJ2-7; 9 bases match TRBD2. V gave up 3 bases and J gave up 1 base; unmatched junction bases: 4. The CDR3 is 14 amino acids. The V gene's germline CDR1 is DFQATT and CDR2 SNEGSKA (reference sequence). The CDR3 protein is CSASLTSGSYEQYF. CDR3 DNA: TGCAGTGCTAGTTTAACTAGCGGGTCCTACGAGCAGTACTTC.

This clonotype was seen a few times. The rearrangement links TRBV5-1 to TRBJ2-7; D tentatively fits TRBD1 or TRBD2 (5 bases each). The germline CDR1 and CDR2 sequences are SGHRS and YFSETQ. V lost 0 bases, J lost 5 bases, and 12 bases lay in between. The CDR3 loop spans 14 amino acids. The CDR3 is CASSLGGTRDEQYF. In DNA form, the CDR3 reads TGCGCCAGCAGCTTGGGTGGGACCCGGGACGAGCAGTACTTC.

This rearrangement joins TRBV10-3 to TRBJ2-7; a possible D gene is TRBD2 (6 bases). Trimming took 2 bases from V and 6 from J, leaving 14 bases between them. There are 14 residues in the CDR3. Germline V gene lookup returns CDR1 ENHRY and CDR2 SYGVKD. CDR3 coding DNA: TGTGCCATCAGTGAGGCTAGCGACATCCGCGAGCAGTACTTC. Protein product: CAISEASDIREQYF.

V and J are TRBV7-2 and TRBJ2-1; the D gene could be TRBD1 or TRBD2 (6 bases each). The V and J ends lost 3 bases and 12 bases respectively, with 24 bases between them. Per germline, CDR1 SGHTA and CDR2 FQGNSA. The CDR3 extends over 16 amino acids. The CDR3 sequence: CASSLAMSGAERTQFF. The CDR3 DNA is TGTGCCAGCAGCTTGGCTATGTCGGGGGCCGAAAGAACGCAGTTCTTC.

V usage is TRBV15 and J usage is TRBJ2-7, with D unresolved. Trimming left V 5 bases short and J 4 bases short, with 15 bases between. The CDR3 length is 14 residues. Germline CDR1 reads LNHNV; CDR2 reads YYDKDF (reference sequence). The CDR3 nucleotides read TGTGCCACCAGCCCCCGGAGATCTTCGTACGAGCAGTACTTC. This translates into CATSPRRSSYEQYF.

This clonotype appeared a few times. This chain links TRBV28 with TRBJ1-1, with D perhaps TRBD1 (5 bases). Germline V gene data show CDR1 as MDHEN and CDR2 as SYDVKM. Trimming removed 5 bases at V and 1 base at J, with 8 bases between. This CDR3 contains 13 residues. CDR3: CASSGTSNTEAFF. CDR3 nucleotide sequence: TGTGCCAGCAGTGGGACCTCGAACACTGAAGCTTTCTTT.

In this sample, this clonotype turned up a few times. This chain's CDR3 is CASSPGQGGRSGEQYF. The CDR3 DNA reads as TGTGCCAGCTCACCCGGACAGGGGGGCCGATCTGGCGAGCAGTACTTC. The chain couples TRBV18 to TRBJ2-7; 10 bases line up with TRBD1. The CDR3 length is 16 residues. Germline V CDR1 and CDR2: KGHSH, LQKENI. V shed 3 bases, J shed 6 bases, and the junction held 11 bases outside the gene matches.

V is TRBV7-2 and J is TRBJ1-2; no firm D call. Trimming took 5 bases from V and 7 from J, leaving 23 bases between them. The germline gives CDR1 SGHTA, CDR2 FQGNSA. This CDR3 is 16 amino acids long. The CDR3 region is CASSKKLGSFSGGYTF. CDR3 sequence (DNA): TGTGCCAGCAGCAAAAAGCTGGGCAGCTTTTCTGGTGGCTACACCTTC.

This clonotype was seen a few times. The V gene is TRBV29-1, the J gene TRBJ2-7, with D possibly being TRBD1 (7 bases). CDR3 length: 13 residues. The ends were cut back, 4 bases at V and 4 bases at J, with 14 bases in the middle. Germline V gene data show CDR1 as SQVTM and CDR2 as ANQGSEA. CDR3 loop: CSVGRDRAYEQYF. Written as DNA, the CDR3 is TGCAGCGTTGGGAGGGACAGAGCGTACGAGCAGTACTTC.

The rearrangement links TRBV7-2 to TRBJ2-5; 11 nucleotides match TRBD2. V was pared by 1 base and J by 6 bases, with 7 bases of the junction left unmatched. The CDR3 contains 16 residues. Germline V lookup: CDR1 SGHTA, CDR2 FQGNSA. This CDR3 reads CASSLGGTSGVQTQYF. For the CDR3, the DNA is TGTGCCAGCAGCTTAGGGGGGACTAGCGGCGTCCAGACCCAGTACTTC. Full variable domain (missing parts from reference TRBV7-2 and TRBJ2-5): GAGVSQSPSNKVTEKGKDVELRCDPISGHTALYWYRQSLGQGLEFLIYFQGNSAPDKSGLPSDRFSAERTGGSVSTLTIQRTQQEDSAVYLCASSLGGTSGVQTQYFGPGTRLLVL.